Sequencing of this TCR beta chain was carried out in a study of shared clonotypes between healthy human individuals. Study-level information: Aged between 18 and 49, the donors were a couple of women and three men.

Trimming removed 4 bases at V and 2 bases at J, with 13 bases between. The germline V gene has CDR1 MNHNS and CDR2 SASEGT. The CDR3 extends over 15 amino acids. Assay: immunoSEQ multiplex PCR; the TCRdb copy retains only in-frame clones and omits some. The sample has fewer than 650,000 clones, about 82% seen once; the top ten hold 13%. The chain combines TRBV6-1 with TRBJ2-3; D tentatively reads TRBD1 or TRBD2 (5 bases each). The sequenced sample consisted of PBMCs. This clonotype was obtained from a middle-aged woman in good health. Some clones in this sample may be carry-over from other donors' samples. This chain's CDR3 is CASSGGVESTDTQYF. The CDR3 nucleotides are TGTGCCAGCAGTGGAGGGGTCGAATCCACAGATACGCAGTATTTT.